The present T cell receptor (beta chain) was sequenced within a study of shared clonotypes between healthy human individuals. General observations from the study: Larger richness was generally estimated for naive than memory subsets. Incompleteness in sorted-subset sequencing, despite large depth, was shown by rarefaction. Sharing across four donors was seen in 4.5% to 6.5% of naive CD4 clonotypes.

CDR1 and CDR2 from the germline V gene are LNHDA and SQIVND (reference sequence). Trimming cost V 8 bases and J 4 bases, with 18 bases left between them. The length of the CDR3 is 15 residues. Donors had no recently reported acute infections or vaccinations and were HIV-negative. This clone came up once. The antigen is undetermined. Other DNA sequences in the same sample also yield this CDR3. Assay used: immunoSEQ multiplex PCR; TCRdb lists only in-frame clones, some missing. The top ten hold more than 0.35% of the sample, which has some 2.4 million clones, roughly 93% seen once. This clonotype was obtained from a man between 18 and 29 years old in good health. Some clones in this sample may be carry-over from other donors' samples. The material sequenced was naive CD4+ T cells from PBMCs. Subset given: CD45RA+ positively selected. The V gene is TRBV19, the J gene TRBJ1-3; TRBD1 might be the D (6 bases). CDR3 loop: CASSIGGFGGNTIYF. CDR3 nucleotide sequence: TGTGCCAGTTCCATAGGGGGATTCGGGGGAAACACCATATATTTT.